These T cell receptor beta chains were read from a single sample in a study of CD4+ T cells in melanoma. Using immunoSEQ multiplex PCR, the repertoire was profiled, and TCRdb retains in-frame clones only, with some absent. The data hold around 10,000 clones, with approximately 68% observed a single time. The material sequenced was cells from a culture (not recorded whether cultured in vitro). The receptors shown here come from a human donor with melanoma. Each CDR3 is given without its conserved first and last residue. Fields, in order: J gene, D gene, V gene, CDR3 protein. The D gene is left open where the match is weak.

TRBJ2-2 | TRBD1 | TRBV11-3 | ASSASPGQGTYTGELF
TRBJ2-3 | TRBD2 | TRBV5-1 | ASRLAGGDNTQY
TRBJ2-1 | TRBD2 | TRBV18 | ASSLFIAGGRDEQF
TRBJ1-6 | . | TRBV6-5 | ASALGSHSPLH
TRBJ2-4 | TRBD1 | TRBV19 | ASSKTGTNIQY
TRBJ2-7 | . | TRBV6-1 | ASSGNMGYEQY
TRBJ1-5 | TRBD1 | TRBV7-2 | ASSQDRVQPQH
TRBJ2-7 | TRBD1 | TRBV19 | ASSRQGDLGIEQY
TRBJ2-2 | . | TRBV30 | AWRGRTRTGELF
TRBJ2-6 | . | TRBV7-9 | ASSSMANVLT
TRBJ2-3 | TRBD2 | TRBV7-2 | ASSLGWRGGSTDTQY
TRBJ2-7 | . | TRBV11-1 | ASRKDRNYEQY
TRBJ2-7 | . | TRBV7-2 | ASSLSRKYEQY
TRBJ2-5 | . | TRBV11-2 | ASSSQLEETQY
TRBJ2-2 | . | TRBV11-3 | ASSLDRRNTGELF
TRBJ2-7 | TRBD1 | TRBV11-2 | ASSNDRVYYEQY
TRBJ2-5 | TRBD1 | TRBV5-1 | ASSLEGGWETQY
TRBJ1-5 | . | TRBV5-1 | ASSIGDLPNQPQH
TRBJ1-3 | TRBD1 | TRBV11-2 | ASRAYQGAAGNTIY
TRBJ1-4 | TRBD1 | TRBV7-9 | ASSLGDRVRGEKLF
TRBJ1-1 | . | TRBV5-1 | ASSRTGQLTEAF
TRBJ2-5 | . | TRBV7-8 | ASSLNSAGETQY
TRBJ2-7 | . | TRBV29-1 | SVSGFSYEQY
TRBJ2-7 | . | TRBV27 | ASSFRDGNYEQY
TRBJ1-4 | TRBD1 | TRBV5-1 | ASSLEGADNEKLF
TRBJ2-5 | TRBD2 | TRBV6-1 | ASSESGLAGGETQY
TRBJ1-1 | . | TRBV9 | ASSLDTRNTEAF
TRBJ1-6 | . | TRBV6-5 | ASSLPTGNSPLH
TRBJ2-7 | . | TRBV6-1 | ASSSGRQYEQY
TRBJ1-5 | . | TRBV6-6 | ASSYLENQPQH
TRBJ1-6 | . | TRBV4-1 | ASSQAGPPLRGNSPLH
TRBJ1-2 | . | TRBV25-1 | ASSHPGTLNYGYT
TRBJ1-2 | TRBD1 | TRBV6-1 | ASSEVLWDRLYGYT
TRBJ1-5 | . | TRBV7-8 | ASSLSARGFSGQPQH
TRBJ1-3 | TRBD1 | TRBV11-2 | ASSRIGQERNTIY
TRBJ1-1 | . | TRBV5-1 | ASSVRGGTGHTEAF
TRBJ1-6 | . | TRBV7-9 | ASTRTATSPFNSPLH
TRBJ2-3 | TRBD1 | TRBV5-6 | ASSLTGVNTQY
TRBJ1-4 | . | TRBV4-1 | ASSQSDNTLRGKLF
TRBJ2-7 | TRBD2 | TRBV5-1 | ASSSPVGGGYYEQY
TRBJ2-1 | TRBD2 | TRBV7-8 | ASSVSGGAGNEQF
TRBJ2-1 | . | TRBV6-1 | ASSRTGTEQF
TRBJ1-2 | . | TRBV7-3 | ASSSQKNYGYT
TRBJ2-7 | . | TRBV6-5 | ASTLTGSSYEQY
TRBJ1-2 | . | TRBV19 | ASSIDGAGPYGYT
TRBJ1-4 | . | TRBV6-1 | ASRSGGSGNEKLF
TRBJ2-2 | . | TRBV2 | ASRHGAGELF
TRBJ2-1 | . | TRBV13 | ASSFLLFGRGNEQF
TRBJ2-3 | TRBD2 | TRBV7-3 | ASSPTSGGADTQY
TRBJ2-3 | . | TRBV10-3 | AIQEGGTDTQY
TRBJ2-5 | . | TRBV5-1 | ASSQASEETQY